This TCR beta chain was recorded in a study of blood T cell repertoires in COVID-19. The age range of participants was about 18 to 90 years, with residence in about two dozen US areas. Participants had their cohort set by participant-reported clinical history. Recovered participants had two consecutive negative NP/OP PCR tests, healthcare professional clearance, or symptom resolution. Germline V CDR1 and CDR2: LGHDT, YNNKEL (reference sequence). CDR3 length: 17 residues. V dropped 4 bases and J dropped 5; count of bases not matched to a gene: 9. Per the authors' pipeline: Cell counts per sample came from amplifying reference gene primers. Assay: immunoSEQ multiplex PCR; the TCRdb copy retains only in-frame clones and omits some. For V, J and clone size, that table is used; D and trimming come from the DNA. The sample contains about 480,000 clones, 75% to 90% of which appear only once.

This receptor was identified in a woman aged 55-75 years who had recovered from COVID-19. V and J are TRBV3-1 (or the pseudogene TRBV3-2) and TRBJ2-3; TRBD2 matches 13 bases. Sample: PBMCs or T cells enriched from blood (not recorded which). Here the CDR3 DNA reads TGTGCCAGCAGCCCATCCCCGACTAGCGGGGGGTTAGATACGCAGTATTTT. This sequence encodes CASSPSPTSGGLDTQYF.